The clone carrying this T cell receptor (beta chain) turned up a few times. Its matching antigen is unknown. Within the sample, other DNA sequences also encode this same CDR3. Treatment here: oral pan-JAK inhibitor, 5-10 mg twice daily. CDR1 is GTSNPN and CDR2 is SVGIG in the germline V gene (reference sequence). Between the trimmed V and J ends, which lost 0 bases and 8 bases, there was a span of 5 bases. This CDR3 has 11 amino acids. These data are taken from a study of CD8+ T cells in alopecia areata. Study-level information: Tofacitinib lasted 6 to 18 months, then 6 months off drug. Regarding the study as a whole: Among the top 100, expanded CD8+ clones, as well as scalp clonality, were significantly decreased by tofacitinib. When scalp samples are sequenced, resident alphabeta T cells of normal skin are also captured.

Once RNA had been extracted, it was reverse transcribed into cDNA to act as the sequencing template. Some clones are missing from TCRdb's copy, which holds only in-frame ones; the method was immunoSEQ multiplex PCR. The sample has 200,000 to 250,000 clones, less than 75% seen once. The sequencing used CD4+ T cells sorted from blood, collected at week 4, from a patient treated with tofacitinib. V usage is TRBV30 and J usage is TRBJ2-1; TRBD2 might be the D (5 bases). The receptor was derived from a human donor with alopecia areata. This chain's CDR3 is CAWSVLDEQFF. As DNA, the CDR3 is TGTGCCTGGAGTGTACTAGATGAGCAGTTCTTC.